A single sample gave rise to the 21 T cell receptor beta chains below, sequenced in a study of blood T cell repertoires in COVID-19. Method: immunoSEQ multiplex PCR; TCRdb's copy keeps in-frame clones and lacks some. Of about 260,000 clones listed, about nine tenths were seen once; the top ten hold about 3%. The specimen was PBMCs or T cells enriched from blood (not recorded which). These receptor sequences come from a woman aged 50 to 65 who had recovered from COVID-19.

The chain joins TRBV20-1 to TRBJ1-1; 7 nucleotides line up with TRBD1. Per the germline V gene, CDR1 is DFQATT and CDR2 is SNEGSKA (reference sequence). This CDR3 has 11 residues. With 0 bases clipped from V and 11 bases from J, the junction kept 3 bases outside the gene matches. This CDR3 is CSARDEGAAFF. For the CDR3, the DNA is TGCAGTGCTAGAGACGAGGGGGCGGCTTTCTTT.

This clone was recorded once. This chain connects TRBV6-5 to TRBJ1-5; unclear D gene. CDR3 length: 11 amino acids. CDR1 and CDR2 (germline): MNHEY, SVGAGI. V was cut by 6 bases and J by 4 bases, with 4 bases left in between. The CDR3 DNA reads TGTGCCAGCAGCGGGAATCAGCCCCAGCATTTT. Translating it yields CASSGNQPQHF.

In its sample, this clone was seen a few times. The genes are TRBV27 and TRBJ1-6; D is uncertain. Trimming took 2 bases from V and 4 from J, leaving 15 bases between them. The CDR3 sequence is 17 residues long. Germline assignment: CDR1 MNHEY and CDR2 SMNVEV (reference sequence). CDR3 DNA sequence: TGTGCCAGCAGTTTAAGACGGGGAATCTTTTATAATTCACCCCTCCACTTT. Protein sequence: CASSLRRGIFYNSPLHF.

The chain carries TRBV3-1 (or the pseudogene TRBV3-2) and TRBJ2-7, with 8 bases matching TRBD2. The CDR3 is 18 residues long. Losses at the gene ends were 3 bases for V and 3 bases for J; bases not matched to a gene: 16. Germline CDR1 reads LGHDT; CDR2 reads YNNKEL (reference sequence). CDR3 region: CASSHISHGRAGGYEQYF. CDR3 nucleotides: TGTGCCAGCAGCCATATCAGCCATGGTAGGGCGGGAGGCTACGAGCAGTACTTC.

This chain joins TRBV10-3 and TRBJ1-2; D is perhaps TRBD1 (6 bases). V was shortened by 4 bases and J by 8 bases, with 14 bases between the two germline ends. This CDR3 is 13 amino acids long. The germline V gene has CDR1 ENHRY and CDR2 SYGVKD. CDR3 bases: TGTGCCATCAGTGTTGTAGGGGGAGAAGGCTACACCTTC. It yields the protein CAISVVGGEGYTF.

The gene calls are TRBV7-8 and TRBJ2-7, with TRBD2 identical over 8 bases. The germline V gene has CDR1 SGHVS and CDR2 FQNEAQ. The V and J ends lost 5 bases and 2 bases, in that order; junction bases with no gene match: 8. This CDR3 has 15 residues. The CDR3 nucleotides read TGTGCCAGCAGCCCCCAATCGGGAGGGCCCTACGAGCAGTACTTC. It codes for CASSPQSGGPYEQYF.

The chain joins TRBV6-2 or TRBV6-3 to TRBJ2-1; TRBD2 aligns across 15 bases. This CDR3 is built from 19 residues. In germline, CDR1 is MNHEY, CDR2 SVGEGT. Trimming removed 4 bases from V and 1 base from J; junction bases left unmatched: 8. The CDR3 DNA is TGTGCCAGCAGTTCTTGGACTAGCGGGAGGGCCGGGTCCTACAATGAGCAGTTCTTC. It translates to CASSSWTSGRAGSYNEQFF.

This clone has a single count. The rearrangement uses TRBV5-1 and TRBJ2-3, with 13 bases that match TRBD2. Looked up from germline, CDR1 is SGHRS and CDR2 is YFSETQ. The length of the CDR3 is 18 residues. J lost 0 bases, V lost 4 bases, and 8 bases had no gene match. In DNA form, the CDR3 reads TGCGCCAGCAGCCGCGTCCCGGGACTAGCGGGGAGCACAGATACGCAGTATTTT. Encoded protein: CASSRVPGLAGSTDTQYF.

The rearrangement joins TRBV6-1 to TRBJ1-1; D may be TRBD1 (6 bases). CDR3 length equals 16 residues. V was cut by 1 base and J by 1 base, with 13 bases left in between. CDR1 and CDR2 (germline): MNHNS, SASEGT. In nucleotides, the CDR3 is TGTGCCAGCAGTGAAGTCCTAACAGGGACGAACACTGAAGCTTTCTTT. Amino acids: CASSEVLTGTNTEAFF.

Only one count was recorded for this clone. The chain has TRBV2 and TRBJ2-3, with D possibly matching TRBD1 (6 bases). Germline-derived CDR1 and CDR2 are SNHLY and FYNNEI. This CDR3 comprises 15 residues. Trimming stripped 6 bases from V and 2 bases from J, with 15 bases between. This chain's CDR3 is CASRTTGSNTDTQYF. The CDR3 nucleotides are TGTGCCAGCAGAACTACAGGGAGTAACACAGATACGCAGTATTTT.

This rearrangement joins TRBV7-2 to TRBJ2-1; TRBD2 matches 9 bases. The CDR3 is 19 residues long. CDR1 and CDR2 from the germline V gene are SGHTA and FQGNSA. V gave up 1 base and J gave up 8 bases; unmatched junction bases: 18. CDR3 bases: TGTGCCAGCAGCTTAGGGGCTGCCGGGACTAGCATTCGGACCGATGAGCAGTTCTTC. The encoded protein is CASSLGAAGTSIRTDEQFF.

V gene TRBV19 combines with J gene TRBJ2-2, with 9 nucleotides matching TRBD1. This CDR3 comprises 19 residues. V trimming: 7 bases; J trimming: 1 base; junction bases outside the gene matches: 16. Germline lookup yields CDR1 LNHDA and CDR2 SQIVND (reference sequence). The CDR3 DNA is TGTGCCAGTACAGGACAGGGGTACTTTGCGGGCGGGAACACCGGGGAGCTGTTTTTT. This encodes CASTGQGYFAGGNTGELFF.

This chain connects TRBV18 to TRBJ2-6; tentative D call: TRBD2 (6 bases). Germline V lookup: CDR1 KGHSH, CDR2 LQKENI. CDR3 length: 16 amino acids. The germline V and J ends were trimmed by 2 bases and 0 bases, with 8 bases remaining between them. The CDR3 reads CASSPAGLSGANVLTF. The CDR3 DNA sequence: TGTGCCAGCTCACCAGCGGGGCTCTCTGGGGCCAACGTCCTGACTTTC.

V is TRBV5-4 and J is TRBJ2-5; 11 bases line up with TRBD2. This CDR3 is built from 16 residues. CDR1 and CDR2 (germline): SGHNT, YYREEE (reference sequence). J gave up 7 bases and V 1 base, and 9 bases lay outside the gene matches. CDR3 DNA: TGTGCCAGCAGCTTGTACGCGGGGCTAGCGGGGGGGACCCAGTACTTC. Amino acid sequence: CASSLYAGLAGGTQYF.

The rearrangement links TRBV6-5 to TRBJ1-1, with a tentative D call TRBD1 (6 bases). Trimming took off 6 bases at V and 2 bases at J, with 13 bases between the two ends. The germline gives CDR1 MNHEY, CDR2 SVGAGI. The CDR3 loop spans 14 amino acids. The CDR3 DNA follows: TGTGCCAGCAGGGGGCCCAGGGGTAACACTGAAGCTTTCTTT. It encodes CASRGPRGNTEAFF.

The gene calls are TRBV7-2 and TRBJ2-5; 7 bases map to TRBD1. The CDR3 covers 14 residues. The germline gives CDR1 SGHTA, CDR2 FQGNSA. With 0 bases clipped from V and 7 bases from J, the junction kept 5 bases outside the gene matches. The CDR3 nucleotides read TGTGCCAGCAGCTTAGCAGGGGGCGCGGGGACCCAGTACTTC. Its translation is CASSLAGGAGTQYF.

This chain links TRBV5-1 with TRBJ2-1, with 7 bases identical to TRBD2. CDR3 length: 15 residues. Germline assignment: CDR1 SGHRS and CDR2 YFSETQ. J lost 6 bases, V lost 0 bases, and 6 bases had no gene match. The CDR3 sequence is CASSLGTRASNEQFF. DNA for the CDR3: TGCGCCAGCAGCTTGGGGACTAGGGCATCCAATGAGCAGTTCTTC. Full variable domain (outside the CDR3, taken from reference TRBV5-1 and TRBJ2-1): KAGVTQTPRYLIKTRGQQVTLSCSPISGHRSVSWYQQTPGQGLQFLFEYFSETQRNKGNFPGRFSGRQFSNSRSEMNVSTLELGDSALYLCASSLGTRASNEQFFGPGTRLTVL.

Comment on this clone: Other DNA sequences of this sample code for an identical CDR3. This chain links TRBV20-1 with TRBJ2-7; D call uncertain. V was trimmed by 3 bases and J by 0 bases, leaving 9 bases between them. Germline V gives CDR1 DFQATT, CDR2 SNEGSKA (reference sequence). This CDR3 contains 13 residues. The CDR3 bases are TGCAGTGCTAGTAGTGGCAGCTCCTACGAGCAGTACTTC. Its translation is CSASSGSSYEQYF.

The table lists this clone with a count of one. The chain joins TRBV29-1 to TRBJ2-1; 8 nucleotides agree with TRBD1. The CDR3 is 15 residues long. CDR1 and CDR2 from the germline V gene are SQVTM and ANQGSEA. Trimming took 7 bases from V and 0 from J; bases not matched to a gene: 8. CDR3 nucleotides: TGCAGCGCCTTGGCAACAGGGGGCTCCTACAATGAGCAGTTCTTC. Translated, it gives CSALATGGSYNEQFF.

The CDR3 region is CASSKGRAGPYEQYF. The CDR3 DNA reads TGCGCCAGCAGCAAAGGTCGAGCGGGGCCTTACGAGCAGTACTTC. This chain connects TRBV5-1 to TRBJ2-7; TRBD2 aligns across 7 bases. The trim removed 4 bases at V and 4 bases at J, leaving 11 bases unmatched. The germline V gene has CDR1 SGHRS and CDR2 YFSETQ. This CDR3 region has 15 residues.

The chain couples TRBV2 to TRBJ1-2, with 7 bases matching TRBD1. V was pared by 3 bases and J by 4 bases, with 8 bases of the junction left unmatched. The CDR3 has 15 residues. Germline values: CDR1 SNHLY, CDR2 FYNNEI. The CDR3 sequence: CASSERQGNSYGYTF. The DNA for the CDR3 is TGTGCCAGCAGTGAGCGACAGGGTAACAGCTATGGCTACACCTTC.